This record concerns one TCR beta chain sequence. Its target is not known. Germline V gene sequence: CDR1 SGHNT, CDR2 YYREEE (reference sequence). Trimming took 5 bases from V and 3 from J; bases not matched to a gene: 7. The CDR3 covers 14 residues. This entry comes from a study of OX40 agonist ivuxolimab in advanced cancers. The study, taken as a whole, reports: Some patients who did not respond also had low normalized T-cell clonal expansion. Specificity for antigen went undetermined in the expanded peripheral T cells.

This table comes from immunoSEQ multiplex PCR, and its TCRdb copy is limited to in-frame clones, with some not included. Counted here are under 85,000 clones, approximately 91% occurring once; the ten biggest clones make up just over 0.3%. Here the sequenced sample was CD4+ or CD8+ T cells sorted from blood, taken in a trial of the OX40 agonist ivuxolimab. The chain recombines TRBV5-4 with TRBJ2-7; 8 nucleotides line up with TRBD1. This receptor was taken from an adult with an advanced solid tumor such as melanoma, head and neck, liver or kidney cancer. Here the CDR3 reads CASRAGTGIYEQYF. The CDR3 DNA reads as TGTGCCAGCAGGGCCGGGACAGGCATCTACGAGCAGTACTTC.